The next 21 T cell receptor beta chains were all read from a single sample in a study of control samples from healthy donors and cancer patients. Sequencing was performed with immunoSEQ multiplex PCR; in TCRdb, only in-frame clones are kept and a portion is missing. The profile shows approximately 89,000 clones, around 87% of them singletons. Sequencing was done on a sample of blood. The receptors were gathered from a man in his forties or fifties in good health.

This chain connects TRBV4-3 to TRBJ1-2, with no clear D. Between the trimmed V and J ends, which lost 0 bases and 2 bases, there was a span of 13 bases. Germline-derived CDR1 and CDR2 are LGHNA and YSLEER. CDR3 length: 16 residues. DNA of the CDR3: TGCGCCAGCAGCCAAGAGGTATGGGATTCCAACTATGGCTACACCTTC. Amino acids: CASSQEVWDSNYGYTF.

The chain carries TRBV7-8 and TRBJ2-1, with D perhaps matching TRBD2 (6 bases). This CDR3 is 15 amino acids long. Germline V CDR1 and CDR2: SGHVS, FQNEAQ. V lost 8 bases and J 1 base, leaving 15 bases between the germline ends. In DNA, the CDR3 is TGTGCCAGCTCGGGCACGGGGGTTTCCTACAATGAGCAGTTCTTC. This sequence encodes CASSGTGVSYNEQFF.

J is TRBJ2-7 and V is TRBV18; TRBD2 is a possible D gene (7 bases). V shed 4 bases and J shed 4 bases, with 14 bases lying between them. This CDR3 spans 14 amino acids. Germline V gene lookup returns CDR1 KGHSH and CDR2 LQKENI. The CDR3 protein is CASSQRGGEYEQYF. The CDR3 coding sequence is TGTGCCAGCTCACAGAGGGGGGGAGAATACGAGCAGTACTTC.

This chain links TRBV13 with TRBJ1-5; 9 nucleotides match TRBD1. The CDR3 covers 14 residues. J was trimmed by 8 bases and V by 3 bases; bases with no gene match: 5. In germline, CDR1 is PRHDT, CDR2 FYEKMQ (reference sequence). The CDR3 DNA follows: TGTGCCAGCAGCTTCGGACAGGGGATTGAGCCCCAGCATTTT. It is translated as CASSFGQGIEPQHF.

This rearrangement joins TRBV2 to TRBJ1-5; 9 bases map to TRBD1. Germline CDR1 SNHLY, CDR2 FYNNEI. This CDR3 has 14 amino acids. V lost 4 bases, J lost 2 bases, and 0 bases stayed unmatched. The CDR3 reads CASSGTGGNQPQHF. In DNA form, the CDR3 reads TGTGCCAGCAGTGGGACAGGGGGCAATCAGCCCCAGCATTTT.

This clone was seen more than once but under ten times. The chain is built from TRBV29-1 and TRBJ2-3; D is undetermined. V was trimmed by 6 bases and J by 2 bases, leaving 6 bases between them. Per the germline V gene, CDR1 is SQVTM and CDR2 is ANQGSEA. The CDR3 loop spans 11 amino acids. The DNA of the CDR3 is TGCAGCGTGGGATTCACAGATACGCAGTATTTT. Its protein product is CSVGFTDTQYF.

The CDR3 nucleotides read TGTGCCAGCAGCGGCAATGCGGGGGGGCCAGATACGCAGTATTTT. Translating gives CASSGNAGGPDTQYF. The rearrangement links TRBV9 to TRBJ2-3; TRBD2 matches 9 bases. V was pared by 3 bases and J by 4 bases, with 6 bases of the junction left unmatched. The CDR3 runs 15 residues. The germline V gene has CDR1 SGDLS and CDR2 YYNGEE.

The chain joins TRBV2 to TRBJ1-1; perhaps TRBD1 as D (5 bases). Per germline, CDR1 SNHLY and CDR2 FYNNEI. The CDR3 runs 13 residues. The germline V and J ends were trimmed by 6 bases and 5 bases, with 13 bases remaining between them. CDR3 sequence: CASREGPGTEAFF. For the CDR3, the DNA is TGTGCCAGCAGGGAGGGGCCCGGGACTGAAGCTTTCTTT.

CDR3 sequence reads: CASSLDVGVGYTF. DNA for the CDR3: TGTGCCAGCAGCTTAGATGTCGGGGTCGGCTACACCTTC. The chain uses TRBV7-9 and TRBJ1-2; D unresolved. Looked up from germline, CDR1 is SEHNR and CDR2 is FQNEAQ (reference sequence). CDR3 size: 13 residues. V was shortened by 1 base and J by 8 bases, with 11 bases between the two germline ends.

This clone was seen more than once but under ten times. The chain links TRBV7-2 to TRBJ2-7; no clear D. Trimming shortened V by 3 bases and J by 1 base, and 10 bases separated the two germline ends. Germline V lookup: CDR1 SGHTA, CDR2 FQGNSA. The CDR3 length is 14 residues. The CDR3 loop reads CASSLRLTSYEQYF. Here the CDR3 DNA reads TGTGCCAGCAGCTTGCGCCTCACTTCCTACGAGCAGTACTTC.

A remark on this clone: Other DNA sequences in this specimen translate into the identical CDR3. DNA of the CDR3: TGTGCCTGGAGTGGGGGGTCCAATCAGCCCCAGCATTTT. Translated, it gives CAWSGGSNQPQHF. The V gene is TRBV30, the J gene TRBJ1-5; TRBD1 might be the D (5 bases). Germline values: CDR1 GTSNPN, CDR2 SVGIG (reference sequence). This CDR3 region has 13 residues. The V end was cut by 1 base, the J end by 3 bases, with 7 bases between.

J is TRBJ2-5 and V is TRBV7-9; D tentatively fits TRBD1 or TRBD2 (5 bases each). The germline gives CDR1 SEHNR, CDR2 FQNEAQ (reference sequence). CDR3 length: 14 residues. V shed 4 bases and J shed 1 base, with 10 bases lying between them. The CDR3 loop is CASSSGRGQETQYF. CDR3 DNA: TGTGCCAGCAGCTCAGGGAGAGGCCAAGAGACCCAGTACTTC. Using reference TRBV7-9 and TRBJ2-5 for the parts outside the CDR3, the full variable domain is DTGVSQNPRHKITKRGQNVTFRCDPISEHNRLYWYRQTLGQGPEFLTYFQNEAQLEKSRLLSDRFSAERPKGSFSTLEIQRTEQGDSAMYLCASSSGRGQETQYFGPGTRLLVL.

The V call is TRBV9, the J call TRBJ2-3; D ambiguous. The germline V gene encodes CDR1 SGDLS and CDR2 YYNGEE. The CDR3 totals 13 residues. V lost 0 bases to trimming and J lost 2 bases, with 4 bases between them. CDR3 residues: CASSVVHTDTQYF. The CDR3 DNA sequence: TGTGCCAGCAGCGTAGTTCACACAGATACGCAGTATTTT.

The rearrangement links TRBV13 to TRBJ1-6; TRBD1 is a possible D gene (6 bases). CDR1 is PRHDT and CDR2 is FYEKMQ in the germline V gene (reference sequence). The length of the CDR3 is 15 residues. V shed 4 bases and J shed 6 bases, with 13 bases lying between them. In nucleotides, the CDR3 is TGTGCCAGCAGCTATGTCGGACAGACTAATTCACCCCTCCACTTT. This codes for CASSYVGQTNSPLHF.

V usage is TRBV7-9 and J usage is TRBJ2-1, with a possible D match to TRBD1 (5 bases). The CDR3 sequence is 12 residues long. Germline loops: CDR1 SEHNR, CDR2 FQNEAQ (reference sequence). The V gene lost 4 bases and the J gene lost 9 bases, with 10 bases spanning the gap. The CDR3 sequence: CASSWIGAEQFF. The CDR3 nucleotides are TGTGCCAGCAGCTGGATTGGGGCTGAGCAGTTCTTC.

The gene calls are TRBV4-1 and TRBJ1-6, with a possible D match to TRBD1 (5 bases). V was cut by 3 bases and J by 7 bases, with 22 bases left in between. The CDR3 has 18 amino acids. Per germline, CDR1 MGHRA and CDR2 YSYEKL. As DNA, the CDR3 is TGCGCCAGCAGCCACACCCCTCGGGGGGGTGTAAAGAATTCACCCCTCCACTTT. It encodes CASSHTPRGGVKNSPLHF.

The chain carries TRBV3-1 (or the pseudogene TRBV3-2) and TRBJ2-1; D is possibly TRBD2 (5 bases). The V gene's germline CDR1 is LGHDT and CDR2 YNNKEL (reference sequence). This CDR3 is built from 19 residues. The V end lost 2 bases, the J end lost 0 bases, and 20 bases lay between the germline ends. The CDR3 region is CASSQSSGGPPFSYNEQFF. For the CDR3, the DNA is TGTGCCAGCAGCCAATCCTCTGGCGGGCCACCGTTCTCCTACAATGAGCAGTTCTTC.

The chain employs TRBV6-5 and TRBJ1-1, with D unresolved. Trimming left V 2 bases short and J 3 bases short, with 1 base between. Germline V gene data show CDR1 as MNHEY and CDR2 as SVGAGI. The CDR3 length is 11 residues. CDR3 in DNA: TGTGCCAGCAGTTACGACACTGAAGCTTTCTTT. Its protein is CASSYDTEAFF.

This sequence joins TRBV5-6 and TRBJ1-1; D not certain. Looked up from germline, CDR1 is SGHDT and CDR2 is YYEEEE. The length of the CDR3 is 12 residues. The V and J ends lost 4 bases and 11 bases respectively, with 15 bases between them. The CDR3: CASSLAGRRAFF. CDR3 coding DNA: TGTGCCAGCAGCCTGGCTGGGAGGCGGGCTTTCTTT. Full variable domain (outside the CDR3, taken from reference TRBV5-6 and TRBJ1-1): DAGVTQSPTHLIKTRGQQVTLRCSPKSGHDTVSWYQQALGQGPQFIFQYYEEEERQRGNFPDRFSGHQFPNYSSELNVNALLLGDSALYLCASSLAGRRAFFGQGTRLTVV.

The chain uses TRBV5-1 and TRBJ2-5, with 8 bases fitting TRBD2. Per the germline V gene, CDR1 is SGHRS and CDR2 is YFSETQ. The V and J ends lost 0 bases and 4 bases, in that order; junction bases with no gene match: 11. The CDR3 is made up of 17 amino acids. The CDR3 DNA sequence: TGCGCCAGCAGCTTGGAGATTCCCGGCCTAGCGGGAGAGACCCAGTACTTC. Its protein is CASSLEIPGLAGETQYF.

This chain uses TRBV5-4 with TRBJ2-5; no clear D gene. Germline-derived CDR1 and CDR2 are SGHNT and YYREEE (reference sequence). Trimming removed 1 base from V and 5 bases from J, with 3 bases in between. The CDR3 is made up of 11 amino acids. The CDR3 region has the DNA TGTGCCAGCAGCTTGATGGAGACCCAGTACTTC. Translation gives CASSLMETQYF.